This TCR beta chain comes out of a study of low-dose radiotherapy and immunotherapy resistance in tumors. About the research overall: In Cohort 2, 1 Gy per fraction was delivered every two weeks, for a total of 13 Gy over 26 weeks. For four cycles from cycle 1 day 1, patients took 300 mg oral aspirin daily.

Eligibility was restricted to patients presenting with advanced solid tumors that lacked tumor-infiltrating lymphocytes. Primers used for first-strand cDNA, a TRAV- and TRBV-specific set, covered both alpha and beta chains. The authors ran 15 to 20 PCR cycles to amplify TCRs with a constant-region primer and V-primer adapter. TCRdb reanalysed the reads using MiXCR and keeps one entry per CDR3 protein. The table shows 12,000 to 15,000 distinct CDR3 sequences, with 70% to 80% occurring only once. Germline V CDR1 and CDR2: ENHRY, SYGVKD. CDR3 length equals 14 residues. V lost 0 bases, J lost 4 bases, and 7 bases lay in between.

This clonotype was obtained from a human donor with advanced metastatic prostate, ovarian, gallbladder or colorectal cancer (not recorded which). This table probably holds off-target reads from a library built for another chain. This chain connects TRBV10-3 to TRBJ1-5, with D unresolved. The CDR3 DNA follows: TGTGCCATCAGTGAGTCGACGGTAAATCAGCCCCAGCATTTT. It is translated as CAISESTVNQPQHF.